The 25 T cell receptor beta chains given below trace back to one sample, sequenced in a study of spatial heterogeneity in lung cancer. Time point: sample taken at primary tumor resection. Study observations and caveats: In tumors, expanded intratumoral alpha and beta TCR counts tracked mutation counts.

These receptors have no known antigen. MiXCR was run by TCRdb on the 5' RACE reads, yielding one entry per CDR3 protein. The sample includes 6,500 to 10,000 distinct CDR3 sequences, under 9% of them seen just once. The specimen comprised lung tumor tissue, sampled at surgery. The receptors shown here come from a male donor with early-stage non-small cell lung cancer.

The rearrangement uses TRBV20-1 and TRBJ1-5; weak D call: TRBD1 (5 bases). The CDR3 spans 16 residues. Trimming cost V 1 base and J 1 base, with 14 bases left between them. The germline CDR1 and CDR2 sequences are DFQATT and SNEGSKA (reference sequence). DNA of the CDR3: TGCAGTGCTAGAGGCTGGGCAGGGAGGAGCAATCAGCCCCAGCATTTT. Translated: CSARGWAGRSNQPQHF.

This clonotype was detected only a few times. This chain joins TRBV11-2 and TRBJ1-3; D unresolved. The V end was cut by 5 bases, the J end by 4 bases, with 6 bases between. Germline CDR1 SGHAT, CDR2 FQNNGV. CDR3 size: 12 residues. CDR3 residues: CASSPRGNTIYF. The CDR3 bases are TGTGCCAGCAGCCCGCGCGGAAACACCATATATTTT.

This clonotype has at least ten counts. This chain uses TRBV4-3 with TRBJ2-3; D is unresolved. Trimming stripped 0 bases from V and 9 bases from J, with 13 bases between. Per germline, CDR1 LGHNA and CDR2 YSLEER. The CDR3 sequence is 14 residues long. CDR3 coding DNA: TGCGCCAGCAGCCAAGATGCTCCCCTCGGAACGCAGTATTTT. Encoded protein: CASSQDAPLGTQYF.

In its sample, this clonotype was seen a few times. In DNA form, the CDR3 reads TGCAGTGCTAGAGGGATGGGGGATACGCAGTATTTT. It encodes CSARGMGDTQYF. V is TRBV20-1 and J is TRBJ2-3; D remains ambiguous. Trimming pared 1 base from V and 6 bases from J, leaving 8 bases between. The germline gives CDR1 DFQATT, CDR2 SNEGSKA (reference sequence). This CDR3 region has 12 residues.

The table lists this clonotype with many counts. J is TRBJ2-2 and V is TRBV9; D may be TRBD1 (6 bases). This CDR3 has 14 amino acids. Germline CDR1 reads SGDLS; CDR2 reads YYNGEE. V lost 4 bases, J lost 3 bases, and 10 bases lay in between. The CDR3 is CASSRRQDTGELFF. Here the CDR3 DNA reads TGTGCCAGCAGCCGTAGACAGGACACCGGGGAGCTGTTTTTT.

This clonotype counts as medium-sized. The V call is TRBV6-5, the J call TRBJ1-1; 12 nucleotides line up with TRBD1. Trimming took 5 bases from V and 1 from J; bases not matched to a gene: 17. CDR1 is MNHEY, CDR2 SVGAGI, per germline. This CDR3 contains 20 residues. Here the CDR3 DNA reads TGTGCCAGCAGTCCCCTGAATTTCGGGACAGGGGGCAGGTGGAACACTGAAGCTTTCTTT. It is translated as CASSPLNFGTGGRWNTEAFF.

Relative to its sample, this clonotype is medium-sized (0.01 to 0.1%). The gene calls are TRBV18 and TRBJ2-5; weak D call: TRBD1 (6 bases). Germline lookup yields CDR1 KGHSH and CDR2 LQKENI. The CDR3 sequence is 12 residues long. The V end lost 3 bases, the J end lost 7 bases, and 9 bases lay between the germline ends. The CDR3 nucleotides read TGTGCCAGCTCACCCGCACAGGGGACCCAGTACTTC. Protein product: CASSPAQGTQYF.

A note on this clonotype: A much larger clone differs from this one at a single base, so this may be a read error. The J gene is TRBJ2-7, the V gene TRBV15; D may be TRBD2 (5 bases). This CDR3 region has 16 residues. Germline CDR1 reads LNHNV; CDR2 reads YYDKDF (reference sequence). CDR3 in DNA: TGTGCCACCAGCAGAGTCGAGGGCTTTAGCTCCTACGATCAGTACTTC. This translates into CATSRVEGFSSYDQYF.

This clonotype was counted at least ten times. This chain's CDR3 is CASGGEVEHSNTGELFF. In nucleotides, the CDR3 is TGTGCCAGCGGAGGCGAGGTCGAACACTCGAACACCGGGGAGCTGTTTTTT. The chain combines TRBV6-1 with TRBJ2-2, with D possibly matching TRBD2 (5 bases). Germline V gene lookup returns CDR1 MNHNS and CDR2 SASEGT. Trimming cost V 8 bases and J 0 bases, with 19 bases left between them. This CDR3 is built from 17 residues.

Ten or more counts support this clonotype. The chain links TRBV19 to TRBJ2-1; possibly TRBD1 for D (6 bases). The CDR3 runs to 12 residues. The germline V gene has CDR1 LNHDA and CDR2 SQIVND (reference sequence). V was pared by 4 bases and J by 10 bases, with 11 bases between. The CDR3 loop is CASSTTGEEQFF. CDR3 nucleotides: TGTGCCAGTAGTACGACAGGAGAAGAGCAGTTCTTC.

Sample share makes this clonotype medium-sized (0.01 to 0.1%). The chain combines TRBV28 with TRBJ1-2; D gene unclear. Germline V CDR1 and CDR2: MDHEN, SYDVKM. The CDR3 sequence is 14 residues long. The V end was cut by 8 bases, the J end by 7 bases, with 20 bases between. Here the CDR3 reads CASATDGGGGGYTF. The CDR3 coding sequence is TGTGCCAGCGCTACCGACGGTGGAGGTGGTGGCTACACCTTC.

This clonotype appeared many times. V and J are TRBV7-8 and TRBJ2-1; D is unclear. Germline V CDR1 and CDR2: SGHVS, FQNEAQ. There are 17 residues in the CDR3. Trimming removed 1 base from V and 0 bases from J, with 13 bases in between. The CDR3: CASSLDSAPSSYNEQFF. For the CDR3, the DNA is TGTGCCAGCAGCTTAGACTCGGCGCCTAGCTCCTACAATGAGCAGTTCTTC.

This clonotype was counted ten times or more. V gene TRBV14 combines with J gene TRBJ2-1; D is perhaps TRBD2 (7 bases). The CDR3 has 16 amino acids. CDR1 is SGHDN and CDR2 is FVKESK in the germline V gene. The ends were cut back, 2 bases at V and 4 bases at J, with 15 bases in the middle. This CDR3 reads CASSQRGGEGYNEQFF. The CDR3 nucleotides are TGTGCCAGCAGCCAAAGGGGGGGAGAGGGTTACAATGAGCAGTTCTTC.

This clonotype was counted many times. The chain employs TRBV20-1 and TRBJ2-7, with a weak D call TRBD2 (6 bases). Germline V gene lookup returns CDR1 DFQATT and CDR2 SNEGSKA (reference sequence). The V end was cut by 2 bases, the J end by 5 bases, with 16 bases between. CDR3 length equals 14 residues. The CDR3 spells CSARTHLARNEQYF. The CDR3 nucleotides are TGCAGTGCTAGAACCCACCTAGCGAGGAACGAGCAGTACTTC.

J is TRBJ2-1 and V is TRBV12-3 or TRBV12-4; 11 bases are a match to TRBD2. Unmatched junction bases numbered 5, after V lost 10 bases and J lost 6 bases. The CDR3 has 13 amino acids. CDR3 sequence (DNA): TGTGCCACCACGGGACTAGCGGTCAATGAGCAGTTCTTC. It specifies CATTGLAVNEQFF.

By its share, this clonotype is medium-sized (0.01 to 0.1%). This rearrangement joins TRBV12-3 or TRBV12-4 to TRBJ2-2, with 7 nucleotides matching TRBD1. This CDR3 region has 15 residues. Trimming took 6 bases from V and 4 from J; bases not matched to a gene: 8. The CDR3 region is CASRTRQGGTGELFF. CDR3 sequence (DNA): TGTGCCAGCAGAACCCGACAGGGTGGCACCGGGGAGCTGTTTTTT.

This clonotype is deemed medium-sized. This chain connects TRBV6-2 or TRBV6-3 to TRBJ2-2, with TRBD2 identical over 9 bases. In germline, CDR1 is MNHEY, CDR2 SVGEGT. The CDR3 loop spans 16 amino acids. The ends lost 0 bases at V and 5 bases at J; junction bases unmatched: 4. The CDR3 protein is CASSYSASGITGELFF. DNA for the CDR3: TGTGCCAGCAGTTACTCGGCTAGCGGGATAACCGGGGAGCTGTTTTTT.

This clonotype was observed at least ten times. The V and J genes are TRBV29-1 and TRBJ2-7; perhaps TRBD1 as D (6 bases). Germline values: CDR1 SQVTM, CDR2 ANQGSEA. The ends were cut back, 7 bases at V and 3 bases at J, with 19 bases in the middle. The CDR3 loop spans 14 amino acids. In DNA, the CDR3 is TGCAGCGCCATAAGGCAGGGGCAGGACTACGAGCAGTACTTC. It encodes CSAIRQGQDYEQYF.

This clonotype was seen ten or more times. The V and J genes are TRBV12-3 or TRBV12-4 and TRBJ1-1, with a possible D match to TRBD1 (6 bases). This CDR3 is built from 13 residues. Trimming left V 1 base short and J 5 bases short, with 8 bases between. The CDR3 region has the DNA TGTGCCAGCAGTTTAGGGGGGGCTACTGAAGCTTTCTTT. Its protein product is CASSLGGATEAFF.

This clonotype was detected many times. This chain links TRBV7-8 with TRBJ2-1, with TRBD2 as a possible D gene (5 bases). Trimming left V 1 base short and J 0 bases short, with 10 bases between. This CDR3 has 16 residues. The germline CDR1 and CDR2 sequences are SGHVS and FQNEAQ. The CDR3 nucleotides are TGTGCCAGCAGCTTAGAGACTATTGGCTCCTACAATGAGCAGTTCTTC. Protein product: CASSLETIGSYNEQFF.

Judged by abundance, this clonotype is medium-sized. This CDR3 is CASSQAYEQYF. The CDR3 DNA follows: TGTGCCAGCAGCCAAGCGTACGAGCAGTACTTC. The chain employs TRBV28 and TRBJ2-7; D call uncertain. Germline lookup yields CDR1 MDHEN and CDR2 SYDVKM. This CDR3 has 11 amino acids. V was cut by 6 bases and J by 4 bases, with 7 bases left in between. The full variable domain, with the rest looked up from reference TRBV28 and TRBJ2-7, is DVKVTQSSRYLVKRTGEKVFLECVQDMDHENMFWYRQDPGLGLRLIYFSYDVKMKEKGDIPEGYSVSREKKERFSLILESASTNQTSMYLCASSQAYEQYFGPGTRLTVT.

By share, this clonotype ranks as medium-sized. The V gene is TRBV20-1, the J gene TRBJ1-1; D gene ambiguous. Looked up from germline, CDR1 is DFQATT and CDR2 is SNEGSKA (reference sequence). There are 13 residues in the CDR3. The germline V and J ends were trimmed by 1 base and 4 bases, with 10 bases remaining between them. The CDR3 region is CSARGTSPTEAFF. The DNA for the CDR3 is TGCAGTGCTAGAGGGACCTCCCCCACTGAAGCTTTCTTT.

By share, this clonotype ranks as medium-sized. V usage is TRBV7-9 and J usage is TRBJ1-2; D is uncertain. The CDR3 runs 13 residues. Germline V CDR1 and CDR2: SEHNR, FQNEAQ (reference sequence). Trimming pared 1 base from V and 8 bases from J, leaving 11 bases between. The CDR3 here is CASSLGSVGGYTF. The CDR3 DNA sequence: TGTGCCAGCAGCTTAGGTTCCGTGGGAGGCTACACCTTC.

This clonotype appeared many times. This chain links TRBV20-1 with TRBJ2-5, with 8 bases identical to TRBD1. V shed 3 bases, J shed 5 bases, and the junction held 8 bases outside the gene matches. CDR1 DFQATT and CDR2 SNEGSKA come from the germline V gene (reference sequence). The CDR3 loop spans 14 amino acids. Here the CDR3 DNA reads TGCAGTGCTAGTCCGGACAGGGCGGGTGAGACCCAGTACTTC. Its protein product is CSASPDRAGETQYF.

By sample fraction, this clonotype is medium-sized (0.01 to 0.1%). The genes are TRBV27 and TRBJ1-5, with unresolved D. The CDR3 is made up of 15 amino acids. V was trimmed by 2 bases and J by 2 bases, leaving 10 bases between them. Germline CDR1 and CDR2: MNHEY and SMNVEV (reference sequence). The chain's CDR3 is CASSLGLGGNQPQHF. CDR3 nucleotides: TGTGCCAGCAGTTTAGGCCTTGGTGGCAATCAGCCCCAGCATTTT.